This TCR beta chain was profiled in a study of read filtering for tumor transcriptome and immune sequencing (dated by TCRdb to 2018 to 2021). Broadly, across the study: The cohort had 17 male and approximately 14 female patients with a mean age of about 66 years, ranging from roughly 40 to 90. By revised international staging, about 8 patients were R-ISS I, about 16 were R-ISS II and over five were R-ISS III. One of the main goals was to work out a read-filtering strategy for immune repertoire data, in particular whether clonotypes backed by only a single read should be removed. TCR-region mapped reads per sample ranged from about 3.5 to 11 million with IR-seq versus only roughly 80 to 1273 with RNA-seq. Using the same bone marrow samples, the study ran both targeted immune repertoire sequencing and bulk whole-transcriptome sequencing and then compared the TCR repertoires from each method. Whole-transcriptome libraries were prepared with the TruSeq RNA Access Library Prep Kit after DNase treatment.

Every patient had bone marrow sampled at the time of active disease. Isolation of bone marrow mononuclear cells was performed by Ficoll-Hypaque density gradient centrifugation. Myeloma plasma cells were removed and CD138-negative cells were collected by negative selection after labeling with CD138 magnetic microbeads on a MACS separator. Purity of the isolated cells was checked by flow cytometry on an Attune NxT using CD138 antibodies. TRIzol reagent was used to extract total RNA, and a NanoDrop spectrophotometer was used to quantify the extracted RNA. For each patient, the CD138-negative bone marrow sample underwent paired RNA-seq and IR-seq. Here is what the overall study found, with its caveats: Single-read clonotypes made up 80% to 90% of clonotypes but only roughly 3.6% of total reads in IR-seq, compared with more than 65% of clonotypes and more than 40% of reads in RNA-seq. Clonotypes were captured by IR-seq at much higher depth and more reliably than by RNA-seq, and smaller IR-seq throughput was sufficient for identification of most shared clonotypes. Rather than purified T cells, the sorted CD138-negative fraction was a mixed bone marrow immune population. The correlation between IR-seq and RNA-seq shared clonotype proportions rose when single-read clonotypes were removed.

TCR libraries were built from about 420 ng RNA with the Immunoverse kit, using molecular barcoded adaptors covering alpha/delta and beta/gamma chains. TCR library preparation was performed with the same RNA that was used for transcriptome sequencing. An Illumina HiSeq 4000 with 2 x 150 cycles was used to sequence the TCR libraries. The published analysis was carried out like this. MiXCR aligned TCR reads to human V, D, J and C references and assembled the aligned reads into CDR3 clonotypes, with quality filtering and error correction included. The tcR package in R was used to analyze clonotype counts and gene usage diversity. Raw mapping reads were checked after the RNA-seq reads had been mapped by STAR aligner version 2.5.3a onto the human GRCh37 genome. IR-seq fastq files were randomly downsampled with Seqtk 1.3 to test the effect of sequencing depth on detected clonotypes. TCRdb reprocessed the public reads (quality trimming at Q25 with fastp, clone calling with MiXCR) and kept in-frame beta chains. Each CDR3 protein appears once, grouped with its most common genes and DNA. The authors' filters were not applied to this entry. For this sample there are some 130,000 distinct CDR3 sequences; roughly 13% appear just once. The top ten hold just under 8.5% of the sample.

This clonotype was counted at least ten times. Its antigen remains unidentified. Nothing much larger sits one base from this clone, and base qualities are not available. This clonotype originated in a donor aged 40 or over with multiple myeloma. Sequencing used a population of CD138-negative cells sorted from bone marrow. The intended sense of this specimen's cell subset or site label: bone marrow mononuclear cells depleted of CD138+ plasma/myeloma cells by negative magnetic selection.

This receptor has the CDR3 CASSISGRGLTNEKLFF. The DNA is as follows: TGTGCCAGTAGTATCTCCGGCAGGGGATTGACTAATGAAAAACTGTTTTTT. The sequence joins TRBV19 to TRBJ1-4; possibly the D gene is TRBD1, per 6 matching bases. The CDR3 contains 17 residues, cysteine and phenylalanine counted. Only the CDR3 part of the read is kept: 51 bases, read in frame from the first base. The trim is 3 bases for V and 2 bases for J, with a gap of 16 bases between the germline ends. From the germline V gene (reference sequence), CDR1 is LNHDA and CDR2 is SQIVND.